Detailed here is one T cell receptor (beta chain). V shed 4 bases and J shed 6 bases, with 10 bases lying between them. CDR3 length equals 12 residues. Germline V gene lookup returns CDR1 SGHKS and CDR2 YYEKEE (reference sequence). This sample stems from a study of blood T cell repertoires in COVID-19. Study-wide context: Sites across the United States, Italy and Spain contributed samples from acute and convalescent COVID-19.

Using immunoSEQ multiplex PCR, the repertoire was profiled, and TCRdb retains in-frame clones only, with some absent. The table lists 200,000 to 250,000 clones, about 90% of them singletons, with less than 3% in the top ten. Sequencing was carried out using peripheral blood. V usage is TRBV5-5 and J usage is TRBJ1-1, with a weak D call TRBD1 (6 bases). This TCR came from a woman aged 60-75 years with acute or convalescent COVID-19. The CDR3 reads CASSTGISEAFF. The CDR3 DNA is TGTGCCAGCAGCACAGGGATATCTGAAGCTTTCTTT. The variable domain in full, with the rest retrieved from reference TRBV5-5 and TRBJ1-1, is DAGVTQSPTHLIKTRGQQVTLRCSPISGHKSVSWYQQVLGQGPQFIFQYYEKEERGRGNFPDRFSARQFPNYSSELNVNALLLGDSALYLCASSTGISEAFFGQGTRLTVV.